These 19 T cell receptor beta chains were all obtained from the same sample, sequenced in a study of blood T cell repertoires in COVID-19. The table came from immunoSEQ multiplex PCR; TCRdb's copy has only in-frame clones and leaves some out. The sample gives approximately 240,000 clones, roughly 90% of which show up once; 2% to 2.5% is in the top ten. The specimen was peripheral blood. Receptor source: a middle-aged woman who had recovered from COVID-19.

V usage is TRBV19 and J usage is TRBJ2-3; possibly TRBD1 for D (5 bases). The CDR3 is 15 residues long. CDR1 and CDR2 from the germline V gene are LNHDA and SQIVND (reference sequence). Trimming pared 4 bases from V and 3 bases from J, leaving 14 bases between. The CDR3 protein is CASSTQGKGTDTQYF. CDR3 nucleotide sequence: TGTGCCAGTAGTACCCAGGGAAAGGGGACAGATACGCAGTATTTT.

This rearrangement joins TRBV7-9 to TRBJ2-7; 7 positions agree with TRBD1. The CDR3 is 13 residues long. J lost 3 bases, V lost 9 bases, and 8 bases had no gene match. The V gene's germline CDR1 is SEHNR and CDR2 FQNEAQ (reference sequence). CDR3 amino acids: CASRRGGFYEQYF. The CDR3 DNA sequence: TGTGCCAGTAGGAGAGGGGGCTTCTACGAGCAGTACTTC.

This chain connects TRBV28 to TRBJ1-6, with 7 nucleotides matching TRBD1. Losses at the gene ends were 7 bases for V and 5 bases for J; bases not matched to a gene: 8. The CDR3 sequence is 15 residues long. CDR1 MDHEN and CDR2 SYDVKM come from the germline V gene. The CDR3 DNA reads as TGTGCCAGCACTAAATACGGGACAGATAATTCACCCCTCCACTTT. This gives the protein CASTKYGTDNSPLHF.

The V and J genes are TRBV25-1 and TRBJ2-5; 7 bases are shared with TRBD2. CDR3 length: 18 residues. The trim removed 5 bases at V and 5 bases at J, leaving 20 bases unmatched. The germline V gene has CDR1 MGHDK and CDR2 SYGVNS. Written as DNA, the CDR3 is TGTGCCAGCAGTCACCTTGGGGCTGAAGGCGGGAGTGGTGAGACCCAGTACTTC. Translation gives CASSHLGAEGGSGETQYF.

The chain couples TRBV19 to TRBJ2-7, with 11 bases matching TRBD2. V trimming: 9 bases; J trimming: 7 bases; junction bases outside the gene matches: 14. The CDR3 sequence is 15 residues long. Germline V lookup: CDR1 LNHDA, CDR2 SQIVND (reference sequence). The CDR3 here is CASQIAGGPPLEQYF. The CDR3, as DNA: TGTGCCAGCCAGATAGCGGGAGGGCCCCCCCTGGAGCAGTACTTC.

The chain links TRBV9 to TRBJ1-5; no firm D call. Deletions cut 1 base from V and 6 bases from J, with 8 bases between. CDR3 length: 13 amino acids. Germline V gives CDR1 SGDLS, CDR2 YYNGEE. CDR3 protein: CASSVSLSQPQHF. CDR3 in DNA: TGTGCCAGCAGCGTATCGCTAAGTCAGCCCCAGCATTTT. The whole variable domain, remainder taken from reference TRBV9 and TRBJ1-5, is DSGVTQTPKHLITATGQRVTLRCSPRSGDLSVYWYQQSLDQGLQFLIQYYNGEERAKGNILERFSAQQFPDLHSELNLSSLELGDSALYFCASSVSLSQPQHFGDGTRLSIL.

This rearrangement joins TRBV18 to TRBJ2-5; perhaps TRBD2 as D (6 bases). The ends were cut back, 2 bases at V and 2 bases at J, with 18 bases in the middle. The germline V gene encodes CDR1 KGHSH and CDR2 LQKENI. The CDR3 extends over 17 amino acids. The CDR3 spells CASSPNGGGTVQETQYF. The CDR3, as DNA: TGTGCCAGCTCACCAAACGGTGGCGGGACGGTACAAGAGACCCAGTACTTC.

The chain has TRBV9 and TRBJ1-5; D is undetermined. Germline V CDR1 and CDR2: SGDLS, YYNGEE. The CDR3 runs to 13 residues. Trimming shortened V by 0 bases and J by 3 bases, and 4 bases separated the two germline ends. The CDR3 DNA follows: TGTGCCAGCAGCGTAGGAGACAATCAGCCCCAGCATTTT. Amino acids: CASSVGDNQPQHF.

The chain combines TRBV6-5 with TRBJ2-7, with 13 bases aligning to TRBD2. This CDR3 is 16 amino acids long. Germline CDR1 and CDR2: MNHEY and SVGAGI. Trimming cost V 4 bases and J 1 base; bases outside gene matches: 4. CDR3 sequence (DNA): TGTGCCAGCAGTTTTCGACTAGCGGGAGGATCCTACGAGCAGTACTTC. This translates into CASSFRLAGGSYEQYF.

CDR3: CATSPGDAVNGYTF. CDR3 nucleotide sequence: TGTGCCACCAGTCCGGGGGATGCTGTTAATGGCTACACCTTC. The chain carries TRBV24-1 and TRBJ1-2; perhaps TRBD1 as D (5 bases). V gave up 6 bases and J gave up 6 bases, with 16 bases separating them. CDR3 size: 14 residues. Germline loops: CDR1 KGHDR, CDR2 SFDVKD.

The chain couples TRBV27 to TRBJ1-2; no definite D call. In germline, CDR1 is MNHEY, CDR2 SMNVEV (reference sequence). This CDR3 has 13 amino acids. V lost 5 bases to trimming and J lost 2 bases, with 9 bases between them. The CDR3 loop is CASSKRENYGYTF. CDR3 coding DNA: TGTGCCAGCAGTAAGAGGGAAAACTATGGCTACACCTTC.

In this sample, this clone turned up once. The chain combines TRBV19 with TRBJ2-1; 10 positions match TRBD2. Germline loops: CDR1 LNHDA, CDR2 SQIVND (reference sequence). The CDR3 has 15 amino acids. J was trimmed by 3 bases and V by 9 bases; bases with no gene match: 8. The CDR3 DNA follows: TGTGCCAGCAAAACCGGGACTAGCGACTACAATGAGCAGTTCTTC. Translating it yields CASKTGTSDYNEQFF.

This clone was seen a single time. The chain employs TRBV11-1 and TRBJ1-2, with 9 bases lining up with TRBD1. This CDR3 is built from 16 residues. Germline V gene data show CDR1 as SGHAT and CDR2 as FQDESV (reference sequence). The J segment lost 3 bases and the V segment lost 3 bases, leaving 8 bases of the junction unmatched. CDR3 bases: TGTGCCAGCAGCTTGACGGGACAGGGCGACTACTATGGCTACACCTTC. It specifies CASSLTGQGDYYGYTF. Based on the CDR3 plus reference TRBV11-1 and TRBJ1-2, the full variable domain is EAEVAQSPRYKITEKSQAVAFWCDPISGHATLYWYRQILGQGPELLVQFQDESVVDDSQLPKDRFSAERLKGVDSTLKIQPAELGDSAMYLCASSLTGQGDYYGYTFGSGTRLTVV.

The chain links TRBV27 to TRBJ1-2, with a tentative D call TRBD1 (6 bases). This CDR3 is built from 15 residues. Trimming shortened V by 1 base and J by 4 bases, and 13 bases separated the two germline ends. Germline V gives CDR1 MNHEY, CDR2 SMNVEV (reference sequence). This CDR3 is CASSLFGQTLYGYTF. The DNA of the CDR3 is TGTGCCAGCAGTTTATTCGGACAGACACTCTATGGCTACACCTTC.

In nucleotides, the CDR3 is TGTGCCAGCAGCCAAGATTGGGACAGGGTCGCTAATGAGCAGTTCTTC. It codes for CASSQDWDRVANEQFF. The V call is TRBV4-2, the J call TRBJ2-1; 9 bases are a match to TRBD1. Per the germline V gene, CDR1 is LGHNA and CDR2 is YNFKEQ. V shed 0 bases and J 7 bases; nucleotides not matched to a gene: 7. This CDR3 has 16 residues.

This clone was detected once. The CDR3 reads CASSSNRGWVDEQFF. The CDR3 DNA follows: TGTGCCAGTAGTTCGAACAGGGGGTGGGTCGATGAGCAGTTCTTC. The chain links TRBV19 to TRBJ2-1; 8 bases are a match to TRBD1. The CDR3 is 15 residues long. The V segment lost 5 bases and the J segment 8 bases; nucleotides outside the gene matches: 11. CDR1 and CDR2 (germline): LNHDA, SQIVND (reference sequence).

This clone was observed a few times. The chain combines TRBV7-2 with TRBJ1-2; 7 nucleotides line up with TRBD1. The CDR3 consists of 13 residues. Unmatched junction bases numbered 4, after V lost 7 bases and J lost 2 bases. Germline V gives CDR1 SGHTA, CDR2 FQGNSA. CDR3 sequence (DNA): TGTGCCAGCACTCCGGACAGGAACTATGGCTACACCTTC. Translating gives CASTPDRNYGYTF.

The rearrangement joins TRBV5-4 to TRBJ2-5, with TRBD1 matching 7 bases. The CDR3 contains 16 residues. Trimming cost V 0 bases and J 5 bases; bases outside gene matches: 10. Germline lookup yields CDR1 SGHNT and CDR2 YYREEE (reference sequence). The CDR3 is CASSLGGHRGVETQYF. In nucleotides, the CDR3 is TGTGCCAGCAGCTTGGGGGGACACAGGGGTGTGGAGACCCAGTACTTC.

The chain links TRBV3-1 (or the pseudogene TRBV3-2) to TRBJ1-2; D not resolved. Germline CDR1 is LGHDT and CDR2 is YNNKEL (reference sequence). The CDR3 is made up of 15 amino acids. V lost 4 bases, J lost 3 bases, and 15 bases lay in between. The CDR3 loop is CASSPWEQAHYGYTF. The DNA of the CDR3 is TGTGCCAGCAGCCCATGGGAGCAGGCCCACTATGGCTACACCTTC.